The rows below give T cell receptor beta chains drawn from one sample of a study of T cell responses to AZD1222 COVID-19 vaccine. The table came from immunoSEQ multiplex PCR; TCRdb's copy has only in-frame clones and leaves some out. The sample consists of approximately 88,000 clones, 92% of them appearing once. The input for sequencing was peripheral blood, taken on day 0 of AZD1222 vaccination. These receptors all stem from an adult in good health. CDR3s include the opening cysteine and the closing phenylalanine or tryptophan. Fields, in order: CDR3 protein, V gene, J gene.

cdr3_aa: CASSQENTDTQYF
v_call: TRBV4-3
j_call: TRBJ2-3

cdr3_aa: CATSQDRGVYATQYF
v_call: TRBV24-1
j_call: TRBJ2-3

cdr3_aa: CASSLPNNEQFF
v_call: TRBV27
j_call: TRBJ2-1

cdr3_aa: CASSLEGGHVAYEQYF
v_call: TRBV5-1
j_call: TRBJ2-7

cdr3_aa: CASSPPIGPGRYNSPLHF
v_call: TRBV18
j_call: TRBJ1-6

cdr3_aa: CASRPGPQETQYF
v_call: TRBV19
j_call: TRBJ2-5

cdr3_aa: CASSFGRTDTQYF
v_call: TRBV28
j_call: TRBJ2-3

cdr3_aa: CASSLLALSTDTQYF
v_call: TRBV28
j_call: TRBJ2-3

cdr3_aa: CAWSASLEAFF
v_call: TRBV30
j_call: TRBJ1-1

cdr3_aa: CASSSTILDTQYF
v_call: TRBV28
j_call: TRBJ2-3

cdr3_aa: CASSASGTGMETQYF
v_call: TRBV9
j_call: TRBJ2-5

cdr3_aa: CASSEGIGRAQYEQYF
v_call: TRBV6-1
j_call: TRBJ2-7

cdr3_aa: CASNQGGAKNIQYF
v_call: TRBV3-1/TRBV3-2
j_call: TRBJ2-4

cdr3_aa: CASSILAGDLGEQFF
v_call: TRBV19
j_call: TRBJ2-1

cdr3_aa: CASSPEPDSSYNEQFF
v_call: TRBV5-1
j_call: TRBJ2-1

cdr3_aa: CASRGGEQLYSNQPQHF
v_call: TRBV2
j_call: TRBJ1-5

cdr3_aa: CASSRGTSNYGYTF
v_call: TRBV19
j_call: TRBJ1-2

cdr3_aa: CASSAGHYSGNTIYF
v_call: TRBV2
j_call: TRBJ1-3

cdr3_aa: CASSLYRGNQPQHF
v_call: TRBV27
j_call: TRBJ1-5

cdr3_aa: CASSPGRDTEAFF
v_call: TRBV7-3
j_call: TRBJ1-1

cdr3_aa: CASSLWADREGNQPQHF
v_call: TRBV28
j_call: TRBJ1-5

cdr3_aa: CASSLFGHYEQYF
v_call: TRBV27
j_call: TRBJ2-7

cdr3_aa: CASSLQWTGPNYGYTF
v_call: TRBV7-8
j_call: TRBJ1-2

cdr3_aa: CASSLAGYSNQPQHF
v_call: TRBV27
j_call: TRBJ1-5

cdr3_aa: CASSVASRDGYTF
v_call: TRBV9
j_call: TRBJ1-2

cdr3_aa: CASSQDFVETQYF
v_call: TRBV4-1
j_call: TRBJ2-5

cdr3_aa: CASSRGGVNSPLHF
v_call: TRBV11-3
j_call: TRBJ1-6